The 18 T cell receptor beta chains presented below share a single source sample, sequenced in a study of control samples from healthy donors and cancer patients (TCRdb year 2020). The protocol used for the library was the immunoSEQ multiplex PCR assay. The clones in this table, taken by TCRdb from immuneACCESS, are in-frame only. Not every clone is retained; where verified, under half of the shortfall comes from an unresolved V gene, and the cause of the rest is unknown. The sample table shows 65,000 to 100,000 clones, and over 75% are seen once. The ten biggest clones cover 20% to 25% of the sample. Sequences were obtained from blood. The origin of the receptors is a man between 50 and 59 years old in good health.

This sequence joins TRBV2 and TRBJ2-1; possible D gene TRBD2, 5 bases. Germline lookup yields CDR1 SNHLY and CDR2 FYNNEI. The CDR3 is 18 amino acids. Trimming removed 2 bases from V and 0 bases from J, with 17 bases in between. The CDR3 bases are TGTGCCAGCAGTGAACTAGCTGCTGTAGAAGCCTCCTACAATGAGCAGTTCTTC. Translating it yields CASSELAAVEASYNEQFF.

The chain joins TRBV9 to TRBJ1-3; TRBD1 matches at 10 bases. The CDR3 sequence is 17 residues long. The junction had 6 bases not matched to a gene; V was cut back by 0 bases and J by 3 bases. CDR1 and CDR2 (germline): SGDLS, YYNGEE. CDR3 sequence: CASSVGQGAPFGNTIYF. CDR3 nucleotides: TGTGCCAGCAGCGTAGGACAGGGGGCGCCTTTTGGAAACACCATATATTTT. Supplemented by reference TRBV9 and TRBJ1-3, the full variable domain reads DSGVTQTPKHLITATGQRVTLRCSPRSGDLSVYWYQQSLDQGLQFLIQYYNGEERAKGNILERFSAQQFPDLHSELNLSSLELGDSALYFCASSVGQGAPFGNTIYFGEGSWLTVV.

This clone was found a few times. This rearrangement joins TRBV1 to TRBJ2-5; the D call TRBD2 from the table was never checked on the DNA. TRBV1 corresponds to a pseudogene. The CDR3 covers 16 residues. The CDR3 loop reads CTSSQDDAGEQETQYF. As DNA, the CDR3 is TGCACCAGCAGCCAAGATGACGCGGGAGAGCAAGAGACCCAGTACTTC.

V usage is TRBV3-1 (or the pseudogene TRBV3-2) and J usage is TRBJ2-1; D gene unclear. This CDR3 is built from 17 residues. Trimming stripped 3 bases from V and 3 bases from J, with 18 bases between. Germline V CDR1 and CDR2: LGHDT, YNNKEL (reference sequence). The DNA for the CDR3 is TGTGCCAGCAGCCAGGATCGCCCTGGGCCTAACTACAATGAGCAGTTCTTC. Protein: CASSQDRPGPNYNEQFF.

This rearrangement joins TRBV11-2 to TRBJ2-5; 7 bases agree with TRBD2. The junction had 7 bases not matched to a gene; V was cut back by 7 bases and J by 2 bases. This CDR3 contains 14 residues. In germline, CDR1 is SGHAT, CDR2 FQNNGV. CDR3 sequence (DNA): TGTGCCAGCAAACCCGCGGGAGTACAAGAGACCCAGTACTTC. This translates into CASKPAGVQETQYF.

The chain couples TRBV12-5 to TRBJ1-1; no firm D call. Germline-derived CDR1 and CDR2 are LGHNT and FRNRAP. The V end lost 1 base, the J end lost 3 bases, and 6 bases lay between the germline ends. CDR3 size: 13 residues. In DNA, the CDR3 is TGTGCTAGTGGTTTGGCCCGGGACACTGAAGCTTTCTTT. As protein: CASGLARDTEAFF.

The rearrangement links TRBV27 to TRBJ2-5, with D tentatively TRBD1 (6 bases). CDR1 is MNHEY and CDR2 is SMNVEV in the germline V gene (reference sequence). This CDR3 has 16 residues. Trimming removed 3 bases at V and 2 bases at J, with 16 bases between. CDR3 loop: CASSLKHGGGQETQYF. The DNA of the CDR3 is TGTGCCAGCAGTTTGAAACATGGGGGCGGGCAAGAGACCCAGTACTTC.

This chain connects TRBV10-1 to TRBJ2-3; D is perhaps TRBD1 (7 bases). This CDR3 contains 17 residues. V dropped 6 bases and J dropped 4 bases, with 23 bases sitting between them. Germline V gene lookup returns CDR1 WNHNN and CDR2 SYGVQD (reference sequence). Here the CDR3 DNA reads TGCGCCAGCAGCCGGAGTGGTGGCAGGGGGAGGTCAGATACGCAGTATTTT. Protein sequence: CASSRSGGRGRSDTQYF.

The chain couples TRBV24-1 to TRBJ2-1, with 9 bases that match TRBD1. Unmatched junction bases numbered 14, after V lost 7 bases and J lost 5 bases. The CDR3 consists of 17 residues. In germline, CDR1 is KGHDR, CDR2 SFDVKD. CDR3: CATSKHTGTGTNNEQFF. The CDR3 DNA sequence: TGTGCCACCAGCAAACATACCGGGACAGGGACTAACAATGAGCAGTTCTTC.

The rearrangement uses TRBV15 and TRBJ2-1; D gene ambiguous. CDR3 length: 13 amino acids. The germline V gene encodes CDR1 LNHNV and CDR2 YYDKDF (reference sequence). The V and J ends lost 1 base and 8 bases respectively, with 9 bases between them. CDR3: CATSRGQTDEQFF. CDR3 DNA sequence: TGTGCCACCAGCAGAGGCCAGACCGATGAGCAGTTCTTC.

J is TRBJ2-1 and V is TRBV10-2; 11 bases are shared with TRBD2. The J segment lost 7 bases and the V segment lost 6 bases, leaving 11 bases of the junction unmatched. The CDR3 sequence is 16 residues long. Germline CDR1 is WSHSY and CDR2 is SAAADI. For the CDR3, the DNA is TGCGCCAGCAGAACCCGACTAGCGGGATCTTATAATGAGCAGTTCTTC. It translates to CASRTRLAGSYNEQFF.

This chain uses TRBV5-6 with TRBJ2-1; D ambiguous. The germline gives CDR1 SGHDT, CDR2 YYEEEE. Trimming stripped 0 bases from V and 6 bases from J, with 7 bases between. CDR3 length equals 13 residues. The DNA of the CDR3 is TGTGCCAGCAGCTTGGCCAGGAGCAATGAGCAGTTCTTC. It translates to CASSLARSNEQFF.

The chain recombines TRBV18 with TRBJ1-2; tentatively, D is TRBD1 (5 bases). This CDR3 is 17 amino acids long. Germline V lookup: CDR1 KGHSH, CDR2 LQKENI. Trimming removed 2 bases from V and 6 bases from J, with 22 bases in between. Here the CDR3 DNA reads TGTGCCAGCTCACCAAGCGGCAGGGAGGACGTCGGGGATGGCTACACCTTC. This translates into CASSPSGREDVGDGYTF.

V and J are TRBV29-1 and TRBJ1-2; 7 bases fit TRBD1. J lost 8 bases, V lost 8 bases, and 8 bases had no gene match. This CDR3 comprises 11 residues. Per germline, CDR1 SQVTM and CDR2 ANQGSEA. The CDR3 is CSSQGRDGYTF. CDR3 coding DNA: TGCAGCTCACAGGGGCGAGACGGCTACACCTTC.

The rearrangement uses TRBV5-6 and TRBJ1-3; weak D call: TRBD1 (5 bases). The V end lost 3 bases, the J end lost 4 bases, and 14 bases lay between the germline ends. In germline, CDR1 is SGHDT, CDR2 YYEEEE. The CDR3 sequence is 15 residues long. CDR3: CASSWGVVTGNTIYF. In nucleotides, the CDR3 is TGTGCCAGCAGCTGGGGGGTTGTGACGGGAAACACCATATATTTT.

This clone was counted a single time. This chain joins TRBV5-4 and TRBJ1-1; D is undetermined. Germline values: CDR1 SGHNT, CDR2 YYREEE (reference sequence). The CDR3 spans 12 residues. Trimming removed 1 base from V and 1 base from J, with 2 bases in between. DNA of the CDR3: TGTGCCAGCAGCTTGAGGAACACTGAAGCTTTCTTT. The encoded protein is CASSLRNTEAFF.

The chain carries TRBV10-1 and TRBJ2-5; 8 bases are shared with TRBD1. The V gene's germline CDR1 is WNHNN and CDR2 SYGVQD (reference sequence). After removal of 8 bases from V and 4 bases from J, the junction contained 6 bases not matched to a gene. There are 13 residues in the CDR3. CDR3 in amino acids: CASGGQGVETQYF. Here the CDR3 DNA reads TGCGCCAGCGGTGGACAGGGAGTAGAGACCCAGTACTTC.

V gene TRBV6-5 combines with J gene TRBJ2-1; 8 bases agree with TRBD2. V shed 2 bases, J shed 12 bases, and the junction held 6 bases outside the gene matches. The CDR3 covers 13 residues. The V gene's germline CDR1 is MNHEY and CDR2 SVGAGI. The CDR3 sequence: CASSYPGREGQFF. In nucleotides, the CDR3 is TGTGCCAGCAGTTACCCCGGGAGGGAGGGGCAGTTCTTC.